Presented here are 14 T cell receptor beta chains from one specimen sequenced in a study of T cells in Graves' hyperthyroidism and ophthalmopathy. Amplification targeted TCR beta CDR3 regions from RNA transcripts. Using the HTBI primer set, a first-round RT-PCR was run on the TCR CDR3. TCRdb fed the multiplex PCR reads into MiXCR, producing one record per CDR3 protein. The sample shows about 570,000 distinct CDR3 sequences, around 42% of them seen only once. Material for sequencing was peripheral blood or thyroid tissue (not recorded which). The origin of the receptors is an adult woman with Graves' disease, either hyperthyroidism or ophthalmopathy (not recorded which).

The chain recombines TRBV10-1 with TRBJ2-1; 8 bases fit TRBD2. J was trimmed by 9 bases and V by 4 bases; bases with no gene match: 14. CDR1 is WNHNN and CDR2 is SYGVQD in the germline V gene (reference sequence). The CDR3 covers 16 residues. The CDR3 reads CASSGDSGKLRGEQFF. The CDR3, as DNA: TGCGCCAGCAGTGGAGATAGCGGGAAATTAAGGGGTGAGCAGTTCTTC.

The chain couples TRBV5-1 to TRBJ1-1, with 7 nucleotides matching TRBD1. The length of the CDR3 is 14 residues. In germline, CDR1 is SGHRS, CDR2 YFSETQ. V gave up 0 bases and J gave up 4 bases; unmatched junction bases: 3. This CDR3 is CASSLAGGPTEAFF. The CDR3 coding sequence is TGCGCCAGCAGCTTGGCAGGGGGGCCCACTGAAGCTTTCTTT.

This clonotype has more than one count but fewer than ten. A much larger clone lies one base from this, so it may be a read error. J is TRBJ2-7 and V is TRBV6-6; D perhaps matches TRBD1 (5 bases). Trimming removed 9 bases at V and 5 bases at J, with 17 bases between. Germline CDR1 is MNHNY and CDR2 is SVGAGI (reference sequence). CDR3 length: 13 residues. CDR3 sequence reads: CASPPGDRDEQYF. The CDR3 coding sequence is TGTGCCAGTCCCCCAGGCGACAGAGACGAGCAGTACTTC.

This clonotype was seen ten or more times. V and J are TRBV19 and TRBJ1-5; 7 positions agree with TRBD1. Unmatched junction bases numbered 7, after V lost 1 base and J lost 4 bases. The CDR3 extends over 16 amino acids. The V gene's germline CDR1 is LNHDA and CDR2 SQIVND (reference sequence). As DNA, the CDR3 is TGTGCCAGTAGTATAGTATTGAGGGGGCGTAATCAGCCCCAGCATTTT. Translation: CASSIVLRGRNQPQHF.

This clonotype was picked up one time. The chain's CDR3 is CASSLGQTWVYGYTF. CDR3 nucleotide sequence: TGTGCCAGCAGCCTCGGACAGACTTGGGTCTATGGCTACACCTTC. The chain uses TRBV7-9 and TRBJ1-2; TRBD1 is a possible D gene (6 bases). In germline, CDR1 is SEHNR, CDR2 FQNEAQ (reference sequence). V was pared by 5 bases and J by 4 bases, with 17 bases between. CDR3 length: 15 amino acids.

This clonotype was detected many times. J is TRBJ1-2 and V is TRBV7-2; D is perhaps TRBD1 (5 bases). Germline CDR1 and CDR2: SGHTA and FQGNSA. The CDR3 runs to 18 residues. V was clipped by 2 bases and J by 8 bases, with 27 bases between them. CDR3 bases: TGTGCCAGCAGCTTAAATACGGGGCGAGGGTCAGGTTGGCGCGGCTACACCTTC. Residues: CASSLNTGRGSGWRGYTF.

For this clonotype: The missing conserved phenylalanine or tryptophan at the end of this CDR3 makes a read error likely. CDR3 nucleotides: TGTGCCAGCAGCTTTGGTTCGACAGGCGACTATGGCTACACCCTC. Its translation is CASSFGSTGDYGYTL. The chain joins TRBV5-5 to TRBJ1-2, with D maybe TRBD1 (6 bases). The germline CDR1 and CDR2 sequences are SGHKS and YYEKEE (reference sequence). The CDR3 runs to 15 residues. Trimming left V 2 bases short and J 3 bases short, with 14 bases between.

This clonotype was seen repeatedly, ten times or more. CDR3 amino acids: CASSYSPQREKLFF. The CDR3 DNA is TGTGCCAGCAGTTACTCACCTCAGCGAGAAAAACTGTTTTTT. The chain links TRBV6-6 to TRBJ1-4; unclear D gene. The CDR3 is 14 residues long. V lost 0 bases and J 8 bases, leaving 10 bases between the germline ends. Germline CDR1 MNHNY, CDR2 SVGAGI (reference sequence).

The rearrangement joins TRBV27 to TRBJ1-5; unclear D gene. V dropped 7 bases and J dropped 1 base, with 11 bases sitting between them. Germline loops: CDR1 MNHEY, CDR2 SMNVEV (reference sequence). CDR3 size: 14 residues. CDR3 nucleotides: TGTGCCAGCACTTATCTCGGGAGCAATCAGCCCCAGCATTTT. Translation: CASTYLGSNQPQHF.

There are many counts of this clonotype. The chain combines TRBV7-2 with TRBJ2-7; 10 bases are a match to TRBD2. Unmatched junction bases numbered 1, after V lost 5 bases and J lost 3 bases. From germline, CDR1 is SGHTA and CDR2 FQGNSA. The CDR3 runs 13 residues. In DNA, the CDR3 is TGTGCCAGCAGCCGACTAGCGGGCTACGAGCAGTACTTC. This translates into CASSRLAGYEQYF. The variable domain in full, with the rest retrieved from reference TRBV7-2 and TRBJ2-7, is GAGVSQSPSNKVTEKGKDVELRCDPISGHTALYWYRQSLGQGLEFLIYFQGNSAPDKSGLPSDRFSAERTGGSVSTLTIQRTQQEDSAVYLCASSRLAGYEQYFGPGTRLTVT.

Concerning this clonotype: A much larger clone lies a single base off, so this may be a read error. This CDR3 is CASSEEGSRGYTF. The CDR3, as DNA: TGTGCCAGCAGTGAAGAGGGGTCGCGGGGCTACACCTTC. The V and J genes are TRBV6-5 and TRBJ1-2, with D perhaps TRBD1 (5 bases). V was clipped by 5 bases and J by 8 bases, with 15 bases between them. The CDR3 consists of 13 residues. Germline CDR1 and CDR2: MNHEY and SVGAGI.

This clonotype was detected ten times or more. This chain links TRBV5-1 with TRBJ2-2, with 13 bases aligning to TRBD2. Per the germline V gene, CDR1 is SGHRS and CDR2 is YFSETQ. There are 16 residues in the CDR3. V was pared by 4 bases and J by 3 bases, with 3 bases of the junction left unmatched. The CDR3 here is CASSAGLAGDTGELFF. CDR3 DNA sequence: TGCGCCAGCAGCGCCGGACTAGCGGGAGACACCGGGGAGCTGTTTTTT.

The rearrangement joins TRBV2 to TRBJ2-1; either TRBD1 or TRBD2 may fit D (5 bases each). Per germline, CDR1 SNHLY and CDR2 FYNNEI. The CDR3 runs to 15 residues. V shed 4 bases and J shed 4 bases, with 14 bases lying between them. This chain's CDR3 is CASSADRGIYNEQFF. The DNA for the CDR3 is TGTGCCAGCAGTGCCGACCGGGGCATTTACAATGAGCAGTTCTTC.

The chain couples TRBV7-8 to TRBJ2-7, with 11 bases that match TRBD1. V lost 6 bases and J lost 4; bases outside the gene matches: 11. CDR1 and CDR2 from the germline V gene are SGHVS and FQNEAQ. The CDR3 covers 16 residues. CDR3 amino acids: CASSASGTGGPYEQYF. DNA of the CDR3: TGTGCCAGCAGTGCCTCGGGGACAGGGGGACCTTACGAGCAGTACTTC. Together with reference TRBV7-8 and TRBJ2-7, the CDR3 gives the full variable domain: GAGVSQSPRYKVAKRGQDVALRCDPISGHVSLFWYQQALGQGPEFLTYFQNEAQLDKSGLPSDRFFAERPEGSVSTLKIQRTQQEDSAVYLCASSASGTGGPYEQYFGPGTRLTVT.